This T cell receptor beta chain was recovered during a study of tumor-infiltrating lymphocytes in primary liver carcinoma. About this clonotype: Sequence at one end of the junction differs from germline and may be a read error.

DNA and RNA were both co-extracted from 20-30 mg of bulk tissue that had not been sorted. Constant-region priming of roughly 500 ng total RNA yielded TCR beta cDNA. It was through three nested multiplex PCR rounds of slightly modified ARM-PCR that TCR beta libraries arose. Each of the first two PCR rounds ran roughly 9 cycles with TRBV1-TRBV30 forward and C-beta reverse primers. TCRdb fed the multiplex PCR reads into MiXCR, producing one record per CDR3 protein. Of approximately 45,000 distinct CDR3 sequences in the sample, approximately 70% were seen once. Germline V gene lookup returns CDR1 MNHNS and CDR2 SASEGT. This CDR3 is 14 amino acids long.

The V call is TRBV6-1, the J call TRBJ2-7, with D possibly TRBD2 on 6 matching bases. The sequence was collected from a man in his forties with primary liver carcinoma and hepatitis B virus infection. Source material: liver tumor tissue from sampling region 2. Specified subset: tumor region T2, inferior pole. Here the CDR3 DNA reads TGTGCCACGGATAAAGACTCGGAGGGCAACGAGCAATACTTC. Amino acids: CATDKDSEGNEQYF.